This T cell receptor (beta chain) was recovered during a study of vaccination and CD4 T cells after COVID-19. Study summary: Post-vaccine sampling followed dose two by a median 72 days (range 14 to 241).

Treatment defined: approximately nine-day PBMC culture with coronavirus spike peptide pools or control peptides (ViraFEST assay). Gathering of the CD4+ T cells, from the unexposed donor, took place before the COVID-19 pandemic (2011-2018). As for this clonotype: What it recognizes is unknown.

Sequenced with the Oncomine TCR Beta short-read assay was DNA taken from cultured CD4+ T cells. From the PCR reads, TCRdb called clonotypes with MiXCR, one entry per CDR3 protein. This sample has some 6,600 distinct CDR3 sequences, with around 50% found just once. This CDR3 region has 13 residues. V lost 7 bases and J 7 bases, leaving 16 bases between the germline ends. Looked up from germline, CDR1 is MDHEN and CDR2 is SYDVKM. Sequencing was done on a sample of CD4+ T cells from blood, cultured in vitro. J is TRBJ1-2 and V is TRBV28; no definite D call. The receptor comes from a human donor in good health. DNA for the CDR3: TGTGCCAGCACCTCGACATCCCACGGTGGCTACACCTTC. It specifies CASTSTSHGGYTF.